Listed here are 27 T cell receptor beta chains from one sample, sequenced in a study of blood T cells in healthy people across ages. A J-beta primer mix and a sample-barcoded 5' primer were used in a second PCR of about 7 to 12 cycles. TCRdb re-called the 5' RACE reads with MiXCR, one entry per CDR3 protein. The data show around 1.5 million distinct CDR3 sequences, roughly 32% seen once. Sequencing was performed on blood. The source is a woman under 40 in good health.

The V and J genes are TRBV7-9 and TRBJ1-5, with D tentatively TRBD1 (5 bases). V lost 0 bases, J lost 6 bases, and 12 bases lay in between. The CDR3 is 15 amino acids. Germline lookup yields CDR1 SEHNR and CDR2 FQNEAQ (reference sequence). CDR3 coding DNA: TGTGCCAGCAGCTTAGCGCTGGAGGGGCTTCAGCCCCAGCATTTT. Translated, it gives CASSLALEGLQPQHF.

This clonotype has ten or more counts. This chain links TRBV7-2 with TRBJ2-7; the match to TRBD1 covers 8 bases. The germline gives CDR1 SGHTA, CDR2 FQGNSA. The CDR3 has 14 residues. V was pared by 5 bases and J by 2 bases, with 5 bases of the junction left unmatched. CDR3 region: CASSADRGAYEQYF. The CDR3, as DNA: TGTGCCAGCAGCGCAGACAGGGGTGCCTACGAGCAGTACTTC.

This clonotype was observed a few times. The chain uses TRBV6-6 and TRBJ1-2, with 11 bases aligning to TRBD1. J was trimmed by 5 bases and V by 4 bases; bases with no gene match: 6. Germline V gene sequence: CDR1 MNHNY, CDR2 SVGAGI (reference sequence). The CDR3 runs to 15 residues. The CDR3 DNA reads TGTGCCAGCAGTTCCGGACAGGGGGCGACATATGGCTACACCTTC. Its protein product is CASSSGQGATYGYTF.

This clonotype was observed a few times. The chain recombines TRBV3-1 with TRBJ2-7; TRBD1 agrees at 7 bases. CDR3 length: 15 residues. Germline lookup yields CDR1 LGHDT and CDR2 YNNKEL (reference sequence). V lost 1 base, J lost 3 bases, and 6 bases stayed unmatched. CDR3 bases: TGTGCCAGCAGCCAAGCCGGGACAGAATACTACGAGCAGTACTTC. It encodes CASSQAGTEYYEQYF.

This clonotype was counted ten times or more. The rearrangement joins TRBV2 to TRBJ2-3; TRBD2 matches 11 bases. The germline CDR1 and CDR2 sequences are SNHLY and FYNNEI. The CDR3 has 13 residues. V dropped 10 bases and J dropped 9; count of bases not matched to a gene: 9. CDR3 nucleotide sequence: TGTGCCACCTCCGGGACTAGCGGTAGAACGCAGTATTTT. This encodes CATSGTSGRTQYF. Drawing the rest from reference TRBV2 and TRBJ2-3, the complete variable domain is EPEVTQTPSHQVTQMGQEVILRCVPISNHLYFYWYRQILGQKVEFLVSFYNNEISEKSEIFDDQFSVERPDGSNFTLKIRSTKLEDSAMYFCATSGTSGRTQYFGPGTRLTVL.

The V call is TRBV6-1, the J call TRBJ1-5; D is unclear. V was clipped by 4 bases and J by 2 bases, with 9 bases between them. The CDR3 loop spans 14 amino acids. Looked up from germline, CDR1 is MNHNS and CDR2 is SASEGT. The chain's CDR3 is CASSVGYGNQPQHF. CDR3 DNA: TGTGCCAGCAGTGTGGGTTACGGCAATCAGCCCCAGCATTTT.

This chain connects TRBV6-1 to TRBJ1-2; the D gene is possibly TRBD1 (5 bases). Germline CDR1 reads MNHNS; CDR2 reads SASEGT. V shed 6 bases and J shed 4 bases, with 21 bases lying between them. The CDR3 totals 16 residues. The CDR3 region is CASSSGLSEGRYGYTF. The CDR3 bases are TGTGCCAGCAGCTCGGGGCTTTCGGAAGGCCGCTATGGCTACACCTTC.

This chain connects TRBV3-1 to TRBJ2-7; TRBD2 agrees at 10 bases. V shed 0 bases and J 5 bases; nucleotides not matched to a gene: 7. CDR3 size: 16 residues. Germline assignment: CDR1 LGHDT and CDR2 YNNKEL (reference sequence). CDR3 loop: CASSQERLAGVHEQYF. CDR3 nucleotides: TGTGCCAGCAGCCAAGAACGGCTAGCGGGAGTCCACGAGCAGTACTTC.

The chain uses TRBV5-1 and TRBJ2-3; 11 nucleotides align to TRBD1. This CDR3 spans 16 amino acids. Germline trimming cut 1 base from V and 2 bases from J; bases unmatched to any gene: 3. Germline CDR1 SGHRS, CDR2 YFSETQ. The CDR3 protein is CASSLRTGGNTDTQYF. The CDR3 coding sequence is TGCGCCAGCAGCTTGAGGACAGGGGGCAACACAGATACGCAGTATTTT.

This clonotype was detected ten times or more. The V call is TRBV12-3 or TRBV12-4, the J call TRBJ2-5; the D is unclear. V was clipped by 6 bases and J by 2 bases, with 10 bases between them. The CDR3 has 13 residues. CDR3 in amino acids: CASSLGPQETQYF. CDR3 DNA sequence: TGTGCCAGCAGCTTGGGTCCGCAAGAGACCCAGTACTTC.

The genes are TRBV7-9 and TRBJ2-3; the D gene is possibly TRBD2 (7 bases). The germline V gene encodes CDR1 SEHNR and CDR2 FQNEAQ (reference sequence). The CDR3 extends over 16 amino acids. Trimming took 5 bases from V and 0 from J, leaving 15 bases between them. CDR3 sequence reads: CASSPVGGLSTDTQYF. The DNA of the CDR3 is TGTGCCAGCAGCCCAGTGGGGGGGCTAAGCACAGATACGCAGTATTTT. Together with reference TRBV7-9 and TRBJ2-3, the CDR3 gives the full variable domain: DTGVSQNPRHKITKRGQNVTFRCDPISEHNRLYWYRQTLGQGPEFLTYFQNEAQLEKSRLLSDRFSAERPKGSFSTLEIQRTEQGDSAMYLCASSPVGGLSTDTQYFGPGTRLTVL.

This clonotype was found a few times. V gene TRBV21-1 combines with J gene TRBJ2-7. TRBV21-1 is recorded as a pseudogene. The CDR3 spans 15 residues. CDR3 nucleotides: TGTGCCAGCAGCAAAGTGTTTGGAAGCTCCTACGAGCAGTACTTC. As protein: CASSKVFGSSYEQYF.

The chain uses TRBV4-2 and TRBJ2-3; 7 bases are shared with TRBD2. Germline V gene lookup returns CDR1 LGHNA and CDR2 YNFKEQ. The CDR3 covers 15 residues. J lost 10 bases, V lost 0 bases, and 10 bases had no gene match. This CDR3 is CASSQETGLQGAQYF. The CDR3 region has the DNA TGTGCCAGCAGCCAAGAAACGGGACTACAAGGGGCGCAGTATTTT.

This clonotype was counted at least ten times. The rearrangement uses TRBV5-1 and TRBJ2-7; D perhaps matches TRBD1 (5 bases). The CDR3 is 14 amino acids. The V end lost 3 bases, the J end lost 1 base, and 11 bases lay between the germline ends. Germline V gene data show CDR1 as SGHRS and CDR2 as YFSETQ. DNA for the CDR3: TGCGCCAGCAGCTCCGACAGTTTTTCCTACGAGCAGTACTTC. Amino acid sequence: CASSSDSFSYEQYF.

The chain carries TRBV2 and TRBJ2-1; 7 nucleotides agree with TRBD2. Germline trimming cut 1 base from V and 9 bases from J; bases unmatched to any gene: 12. This CDR3 has 16 residues. Germline-derived CDR1 and CDR2 are SNHLY and FYNNEI. The CDR3 DNA sequence: TGTGCCAGCAGTGAAGGTCGAGTAGCGGGCCTTAGTGAGCAGTTCTTC. As protein: CASSEGRVAGLSEQFF.

The CDR3 spells CASRGRGLGDEQFF. The DNA for the CDR3 is TGCGCCAGCCGGGGTAGGGGATTGGGCGATGAGCAGTTCTTC. The chain joins TRBV5-1 to TRBJ2-1; either TRBD1 or TRBD2 may supply D (5 bases each). The germline V and J ends were trimmed by 7 bases and 8 bases, with 19 bases remaining between them. The CDR3 consists of 14 residues. The germline gives CDR1 SGHRS, CDR2 YFSETQ. Together with reference TRBV5-1 and TRBJ2-1, the CDR3 gives the full variable domain: KAGVTQTPRYLIKTRGQQVTLSCSPISGHRSVSWYQQTPGQGLQFLFEYFSETQRNKGNFPGRFSGRQFSNSRSEMNVSTLELGDSALYLCASRGRGLGDEQFFGPGTRLTVL.

This clonotype has just a few counts. The chain uses TRBV18 and TRBJ1-2; a possible D gene is TRBD1 (6 bases). Germline V CDR1 and CDR2: KGHSH, LQKENI. The CDR3 covers 16 residues. Between the trimmed V and J ends, which lost 2 bases and 2 bases, there was a span of 15 bases. CDR3: CASSPGQTDLNYGYTF. The CDR3 region has the DNA TGTGCCAGCTCACCAGGACAGACTGACCTCAACTATGGCTACACCTTC.

This clonotype came up a few times. The J gene is TRBJ2-5, the V gene TRBV6-5, with 11 nucleotides matching TRBD2. The V segment lost 10 bases and the J segment 7 bases; nucleotides outside the gene matches: 11. The CDR3 covers 14 residues. Germline CDR1 MNHEY, CDR2 SVGAGI. This CDR3 reads CATATSGGRGTQYF. CDR3 coding DNA: TGTGCCACCGCAACTAGCGGGGGACGTGGGACCCAGTACTTC.

With regard to this clonotype: A much larger clone sits a single nucleotide away, making a read error possible. The chain has TRBV20-1 and TRBJ2-7; D perhaps matches TRBD1 (6 bases). Between the trimmed V and J ends, which lost 5 bases and 2 bases, there was a span of 16 bases. The CDR3 sequence is 14 residues long. CDR1 is DFQATT, CDR2 SNEGSKA, per germline (reference sequence). For the CDR3, the DNA is TGCAGTGCTGAGCTCCGGGACACGGCCTACGAGCAGTACTTC. Residues: CSAELRDTAYEQYF.

This clonotype appeared a few times. The chain recombines TRBV7-3 with TRBJ1-6, with D unclear. V shed 0 bases and J shed 2 bases, with 8 bases lying between them. The CDR3 contains 16 residues. Germline CDR1 is SGHTA and CDR2 is FQGTGA. The CDR3 DNA sequence: TGTGCCAGCAGCTTAACAGGGCCAACCTATAATTCACCCCTCCACTTT. Translation: CASSLTGPTYNSPLHF.

This clonotype came up a few times. The chain combines TRBV10-1 with TRBJ2-3; 7 bases map to TRBD2. V trimming: 0 bases; J trimming: 5 bases; junction bases outside the gene matches: 8. There are 16 residues in the CDR3. Germline CDR1 and CDR2: WNHNN and SYGVQD (reference sequence). This CDR3 is CASSESPGVAGDTQYF. The CDR3 DNA sequence: TGCGCCAGCAGTGAGTCACCGGGAGTAGCGGGAGATACGCAGTATTTT.

This clonotype was detected only a few times. The J gene is TRBJ1-2, the V gene TRBV6-6; TRBD1 matches 7 bases. V gave up 7 bases and J gave up 4 bases; unmatched junction bases: 6. This CDR3 is 13 amino acids long. Germline CDR1 is MNHNY and CDR2 is SVGAGI (reference sequence). CDR3 nucleotides: TGTGCCAGCATCGCCGACAGGGCCTATGGCTACACCTTC. Residues: CASIADRAYGYTF.

The CDR3 sequence is CATSRIGADQETQYF. Here the CDR3 DNA reads TGTGCCACCAGCAGAATCGGAGCAGACCAAGAGACCCAGTACTTC. The chain employs TRBV15 and TRBJ2-5; D call uncertain. Germline CDR1 and CDR2: LNHNV and YYDKDF (reference sequence). The CDR3 sequence is 15 residues long. With 2 bases removed from V and 0 bases from J, the gap between germline ends came to 10 bases.

This clonotype was counted ten times or more. This rearrangement joins TRBV20-1 to TRBJ1-5; D is possibly TRBD1 (6 bases). This CDR3 comprises 12 residues. Germline CDR1 and CDR2: DFQATT and SNEGSKA (reference sequence). V lost 5 bases and J 7 bases, leaving 12 bases between the germline ends. The CDR3, as DNA: TGCAGTGCTGGACAGTGGGAACAGCCCCAGCATTTT. It encodes CSAGQWEQPQHF.

The gene calls are TRBV2 and TRBJ2-3; D is tentatively TRBD1 or TRBD2 (6 bases each). From germline, CDR1 is SNHLY and CDR2 FYNNEI. Trimming cost V 6 bases and J 0 bases, with 13 bases left between them. This CDR3 spans 15 amino acids. CDR3 DNA sequence: TGTGCCAGCAGGGGTGGGGGGCCTAGCACAGATACGCAGTATTTT. Translating gives CASRGGGPSTDTQYF.

V and J are TRBV6-1 and TRBJ2-3; 9 bases align to TRBD1. V dropped 3 bases and J dropped 2; count of bases not matched to a gene: 12. Germline loops: CDR1 MNHNS, CDR2 SASEGT. The CDR3 consists of 18 residues. The CDR3 nucleotides read TGTGCCAGCAGTGAGGCCCGCTCGGGGACAGGGACCACAGATACGCAGTATTTT. Protein product: CASSEARSGTGTTDTQYF.

The table lists this clonotype with a few counts. The chain is built from TRBV9 and TRBJ1-2; 8 positions match TRBD1. Germline trimming cut 0 bases from V and 8 bases from J; bases unmatched to any gene: 6. Germline CDR1 SGDLS, CDR2 YYNGEE. This CDR3 spans 14 amino acids. The CDR3 DNA sequence: TGTGCCAGCAGCGTAGGGGACAGGCTTGGAGGCTACACCTTC. It encodes CASSVGDRLGGYTF.